The clone carrying this T cell receptor (beta chain) was counted a few times. This sample was included in a study of early T cells in non-severe SARS-CoV-2 infection. In TCRdb, the 5' RACE reads were re-called with MiXCR into one record per CDR3 protein. The sample carries about 67,000 distinct CDR3 sequences, roughly 12% recorded once. The sample was whole blood. This TCR came from an adult who was a healthcare worker with PCR-confirmed SARS-CoV-2 infection or an uninfected control (not recorded which).

CDR3: CSAAVAGGGTYEQYF. The CDR3 DNA is TGCAGTGCTGCTGTAGCGGGAGGCGGCACCTACGAGCAGTACTTC. The rearrangement links TRBV20-1 to TRBJ2-7, with 10 bases that match TRBD2. The length of the CDR3 is 15 residues. V lost 5 bases, J lost 2 bases, and 9 bases stayed unmatched. The germline V gene encodes CDR1 DFQATT and CDR2 SNEGSKA (reference sequence).